These T cell receptor beta chains were read from a single sample in a study of blood T cell repertoires in COVID-19. Clones were read by immunoSEQ multiplex PCR, and TCRdb kept only the in-frame ones, dropping some. The sample lists hundreds of thousands of clones, around 85% seen once, with about 9% in the top ten. Sequenced: peripheral blood. These TCRs come from an elderly man with acute or convalescent COVID-19. CDR3s include the opening cysteine and the closing phenylalanine or tryptophan. The D gene is left open where the match is weak. Part of the rows lack a size; the others show once, few, many or a class for expanded clones.

TRBV18	15	TRBJ1-2	-	-	CASSPPLTGRDGYTF	TGTGCCAGCTCACCACCGTTAACAGGGAGGGATGGCTACACCTTC
TRBV27	15	TRBJ1-5	-	TRBD1	CASGRDRGHNQPQHF	TGTGCCAGCGGCCGGGACAGGGGGCACAATCAGCCCCAGCATTTT
TRBV5-1	14	TRBJ2-2	-	-	CASKDSPNTGELFF	TGCGCCAGCAAGGACAGCCCGAACACCGGGGAGCTGTTTTTT
TRBV24-1	16	TRBJ1-5	-	TRBD1	CATSDPGQDSNQPQHF	TGTGCCACCAGTGACCCGGGACAGGATAGCAATCAGCCCCAGCATTTT
TRBV20-1	11	TRBJ1-2	-	-	CSATGTYGYTF	TGCAGTGCCACAGGTACCTATGGCTACACCTTC
TRBV5-4	15	TRBJ1-4	-	TRBD1	CASSPDRGFNEKLFF	TGTGCCAGCAGCCCCGACAGGGGGTTTAATGAAAAACTGTTTTTT
TRBV6-5	16	TRBJ1-5	-	TRBD1	CASSSTGHHSNQPQHF	TGTGCCAGCAGTTCGACAGGGCACCATAGCAATCAGCCCCAGCATTTT
TRBV29-1	11	TRBJ2-1	-	-	CSDGLSNEQFF	TGCAGCGACGGACTCTCCAATGAGCAGTTCTTC
TRBV7-9	16	TRBJ1-3	-	TRBD1	CASSPLDRHALNTIYF	TGTGCCAGCAGCCCCTTGGACAGGCATGCTCTAAACACCATATATTTT
TRBV28	15	TRBJ1-5	-	TRBD1	CASSSGQGINQPQHF	TGTGCCAGCAGTTCAGGACAGGGGATAAATCAGCCCCAGCATTTT
TRBV10-2	15	TRBJ1-2	-	-	CASSEIGGEGYGYTF	TGCGCCAGCAGTGAGATCGGGGGGGAAGGGTATGGCTACACCTTC
TRBV29-1	13	TRBJ2-7	-	TRBD1	CSVRGDRVAEQYF	TGCAGCGTTCGAGGGGACAGGGTTGCCGAGCAGTACTTC
TRBV2	15	TRBJ1-1	-	TRBD1	CASSLTGNVNTEAFF	TGTGCCAGCAGCTTGACAGGGAATGTGAACACTGAAGCTTTCTTT
TRBV27	14	TRBJ1-3	-	-	CASSLRGLGNTIYF	TGTGCCAGCAGTTTGCGGGGTTTAGGAAACACCATATATTTT
TRBV7-3	14	TRBJ2-5	-	-	CASSFGDRKETQYF	TGTGCCAGCAGCTTCGGCGACAGGAAAGAGACCCAGTACTTC
TRBV15	16	TRBJ1-6	-	TRBD1	CATSRDGTGLNSPLHF	TGTGCCACCAGCAGAGATGGGACAGGCCTCAATTCACCCCTCCACTTT
TRBV11-3	13	TRBJ1-2	-	-	CARLTGGLDGYTF	TGTGCCAGATTGACCGGGGGGCTCGATGGCTACACCTTC
TRBV9	13	TRBJ1-1	once	-	CASSVADYTEAFF	TGTGCCAGCAGCGTAGCAGATTACACTGAAGCTTTCTTT
TRBV5-1	16	TRBJ2-1	-	TRBD2	CASSGGGGAVYNEQFF	TGCGCCAGCAGCGGTGGCGGGGGTGCTGTCTACAATGAGCAGTTCTTC
TRBV18	11	TRBJ1-6	-	-	CASSENSPLHF	TGTGCCAGCTCAGAGAATTCACCCCTCCACTTT
TRBV12-5	16	TRBJ2-4	-	TRBD1	CASGLTYTRDRGFQYF	TGTGCTAGTGGTTTGACCTATACCCGGGACAGAGGGTTTCAGTACTTC
TRBV7-3	13	TRBJ2-2	once	-	CASSLSHTGELFF	TGTGCCAGCAGCTTATCCCATACCGGGGAGCTGTTTTTT
TRBV7-8	16	TRBJ2-1	-	TRBD1	CASSSGRQGSYNEQFF	TGTGCCAGCAGCTCAGGGCGACAGGGCTCCTACAATGAGCAGTTCTTC
TRBV5-1	17	TRBJ2-1	once	TRBD2	CASSPPTSGGYYNEQFF	TGCGCCAGCAGCCCCCCGACTAGCGGGGGGTACTACAATGAGCAGTTCTTC
TRBV10-1	17	TRBJ2-2	-	TRBD2	CASSETASGGVTGELFF	TGCGCCAGCAGTGAGACCGCTAGCGGGGGTGTGACCGGGGAGCTGTTTTTT
TRBV6-5	15	TRBJ1-5	-	TRBD1	CASRTGAYSNQPQHF	TGTGCCAGCAGGACAGGGGCCTATAGCAATCAGCCCCAGCATTTT
TRBV5-1	17	TRBJ2-4	-	TRBD1	CASSRPGQGAAKNIQYF	TGCGCCAGCAGCCGGCCGGGACAGGGGGCGGCCAAAAACATTCAGTACTTC
TRBV4-1	16	TRBJ2-7	-	-	CASSQVEQGGPREQYF	TGCGCCAGCAGCCAAGTCGAACAGGGGGGGCCCCGGGAGCAGTACTTC
TRBV5-1	16	TRBJ1-1	once	TRBD1	CASSRGTGSMNTEAFF	TGCGCCAGCAGCCGTGGGACAGGATCCATGAACACTGAAGCTTTCTTT
TRBV15	15	TRBJ1-6	-	-	CATSRDGQINSPLHF	TGTGCCACCAGCAGAGATGGACAGATTAATTCACCCCTCCACTTT
TRBV6-5	14	TRBJ2-1	-	TRBD2	CASKASGYYNEQFF	TGTGCCAGCAAGGCTAGCGGGTATTACAATGAGCAGTTCTTC
TRBV2	16	TRBJ1-3	-	TRBD1	CASSDQGALSGNTIYF	TGTGCCAGCAGTGACCAGGGGGCTCTCTCCGGAAACACCATATATTTT
TRBV9	16	TRBJ1-1	-	TRBD1	CASSVTGVPWGTEAFF	TGTGCCAGCAGCGTAACAGGGGTACCCTGGGGCACTGAAGCTTTCTTT
TRBV24-1	17	TRBJ2-1	-	-	CATSALTSTSSYNEQFF	TGTGCCACCAGTGCCCTGACTAGTACCAGCTCCTACAATGAGCAGTTCTTC
TRBV12-3/TRBV12-4	13	TRBJ1-1	-	-	CASSLEAGTEAFF	TGTGCCAGCAGTTTAGAAGCAGGGACTGAAGCTTTCTTT
TRBV10-3	15	TRBJ2-1	-	TRBD2	CAISEGLADESEQFF	TGTGCCATCAGTGAAGGACTAGCGGACGAAAGTGAGCAGTTCTTC
TRBV5-1	15	TRBJ2-2	-	-	CASKLTGANTGELFF	TGCGCCAGCAAGCTCACAGGAGCGAACACCGGGGAGCTGTTTTTT
TRBV28	13	TRBJ2-7	-	-	CASKAGAIYEQYF	TGTGCCAGCAAGGCGGGGGCAATCTACGAGCAGTACTTC
TRBV24-1	20	TRBJ2-1	-	TRBD2	CATSDPLGLAGPSSYNEQFF	TGTGCCACCAGTGATCCCCTTGGACTAGCGGGACCGAGCTCCTACAATGAGCAGTTCTTC
TRBV6-5	15	TRBJ1-2	-	TRBD1	CASSFSGQGAYGYTF	TGTGCCAGCAGTTTCTCGGGACAGGGAGCCTATGGCTACACCTTC
TRBV3-1/TRBV3-2	15	TRBJ1-1	-	-	CASSQGNPRGTEAFF	TGTGCCAGCAGCCAAGGTAACCCTCGAGGCACTGAAGCTTTCTTT
TRBV19	15	TRBJ2-3	-	-	CASSMLWGSTDTQYF	TGTGCCAGTAGTATGTTATGGGGCTCCACAGATACGCAGTATTTT
TRBV6-5	13	TRBJ1-1	few	-	CASKGRGNTEAFF	TGTGCCAGCAAGGGCAGGGGAAACACTGAAGCTTTCTTT
TRBV2	16	TRBJ1-4	-	TRBD1	CASKGIDRARNEKLFF	TGTGCCAGCAAAGGGATCGACAGGGCCCGGAATGAAAAACTGTTTTTT
TRBV28	15	TRBJ1-6	-	TRBD1	CASSLQGAKNSPLHF	TGTGCCAGCAGTTTACAGGGGGCGAAGAATTCACCCCTCCACTTT
TRBV7-9	15	TRBJ2-3	-	-	CASSSRLEATDTQYF	TGTGCCAGCAGCTCACGACTAGAAGCAACAGATACGCAGTATTTT
TRBV7-2	16	TRBJ1-2	-	TRBD1	CASSLGGQGANYGYTF	TGTGCCAGCAGCCTAGGGGGACAGGGAGCTAACTATGGCTACACCTTC
TRBV7-2	15	TRBJ2-1	-	-	CASRHSSGGRNEQFF	TGTGCCAGCAGACATAGTAGCGGTGGGCGGAATGAGCAGTTCTTC
TRBV19	15	TRBJ2-7	-	-	CASSTASTGSYEQYF	TGTGCCAGTAGTACAGCATCCACAGGGTCATACGAGCAGTACTTC
TRBV27	15	TRBJ2-1	-	TRBD1	CASRLLGQGEDEQFF	TGTGCCAGCAGGCTTCTGGGACAGGGGGAAGATGAGCAGTTCTTC
TRBV28	12	TRBJ2-7	-	-	CASRSNHYEQYF	TGTGCCAGCAGGTCCAATCACTACGAGCAGTACTTC